This is a list of T cell receptor beta chains from one sample in a study of neurological immune-mediated disorders. Via MiXCR, TCRdb re-called the 5' RACE reads, giving one row per CDR3 protein. The data show approximately 60,000 distinct CDR3 sequences, roughly 4.4% seen once. The sequencing input was PBMCs. These receptors were taken from a man aged 50 to 59 with multiple sclerosis. CDR3s include the opening cysteine and the closing phenylalanine or tryptophan. The order of the fields is D gene, J gene, clone size, V gene, CDR3 protein, CDR3 DNA. D genes are given only for firm matches. Clone size, where shown, is once, few, many, or a class for clones that have expanded.

>TRBD1|TRBJ1-2|many|TRBV5-1
CASSSGQRDGYTF
TGCGCCAGCAGCTCGGGACAGCGGGATGGCTACACCTTC
>-|TRBJ2-2|many|TRBV4-2
CASSQATTNTGELFF
TGTGCCAGCAGCCAAGCAACCACAAACACCGGGGAGCTGTTTTTT
>-|TRBJ2-2|many|TRBV21-1
CASSSKSIANTGELFF
TGTGCCAGCAGCTCTAAGTCGATCGCGAACACCGGGGAGCTGTTTTTT
>-|TRBJ1-4|many|TRBV29-1
CSVSSYGNEKLFF
TGCAGCGTCTCGTCTTACGGTAATGAAAAACTGTTTTTT
>-|TRBJ2-7|many|TRBV7-8
CASSLTYSFYEQYF
TGTGCCAGCAGCTTAACTTACAGCTTCTACGAGCAGTACTTC
>-|TRBJ1-5|many|TRBV5-1
CASSRGPGDQPQNF
TGCGCCAGCAGCAGAGGCCCCGGGGATCAGCCCCAGAATTTT
>TRBD2|TRBJ2-7|many|TRBV7-9
CASTSSGTLGQYF
TGTGCCAGCACCTCTAGCGGGACTTTGGGGCAGTACTTC
>-|TRBJ2-4|many|TRBV5-6
CASRRVGQGLLAGVRNIQYF
TGTGCCAGCAGAAGGGTGGGACAGGGTTTGCTAGCGGGAGTTCGAAACATTCAGTACTTC
>-|TRBJ2-5|many|TRBV5-1
CASSLVGYDQETQYF
TGCGCCAGCAGCTTGGTCGGGTACGACCAAGAGACCCAGTACTTC
>-|TRBJ1-1|few|TRBV3-1
CASRKGTEAFF
TGTGCCAGCAGAAAGGGCACTGAAGCTTTCTTT
>TRBD1|TRBJ1-1|-|TRBV6-5
CASSYGTGGNTEAFF
TGTGCCAGCAGTTACGGCACAGGGGGAAATACTGAAGCTTTCTTT
>TRBD1|TRBJ1-3|many|TRBV15
CATSPGGTGNTIYF
TGTGCCACCAGCCCAGGGGGAACTGGAAACACCATATATTTT
>-|TRBJ1-1|many|TRBV28
CASNIRGRLVTFTEAFF
TGTGCCAGCAACATCAGGGGCCGCCTCGTCACTTTCACTGAAGCTTTCTTT